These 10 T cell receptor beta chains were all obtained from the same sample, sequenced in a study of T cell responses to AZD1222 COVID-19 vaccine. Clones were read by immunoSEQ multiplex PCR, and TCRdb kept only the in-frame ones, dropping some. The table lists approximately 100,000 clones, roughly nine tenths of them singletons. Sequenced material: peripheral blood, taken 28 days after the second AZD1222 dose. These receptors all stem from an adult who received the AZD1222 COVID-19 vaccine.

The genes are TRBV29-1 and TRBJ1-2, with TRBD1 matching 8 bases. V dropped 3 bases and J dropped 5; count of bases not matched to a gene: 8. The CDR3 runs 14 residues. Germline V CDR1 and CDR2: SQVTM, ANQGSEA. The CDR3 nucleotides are TGCAGCGTTGAGGCAGGGGGCGATTATTATGGCTACACCTTC. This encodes CSVEAGGDYYGYTF.

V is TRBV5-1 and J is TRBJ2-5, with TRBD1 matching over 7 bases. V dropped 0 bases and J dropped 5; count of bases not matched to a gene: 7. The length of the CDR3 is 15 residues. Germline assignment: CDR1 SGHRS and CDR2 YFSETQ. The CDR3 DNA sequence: TGCGCCAGCAGCTTGGGAGGGGGCAATAGGGAGACCCAGTACTTC. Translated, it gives CASSLGGGNRETQYF. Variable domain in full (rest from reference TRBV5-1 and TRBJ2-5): KAGVTQTPRYLIKTRGQQVTLSCSPISGHRSVSWYQQTPGQGLQFLFEYFSETQRNKGNFPGRFSGRQFSNSRSEMNVSTLELGDSALYLCASSLGGGNRETQYFGPGTRLLVL.

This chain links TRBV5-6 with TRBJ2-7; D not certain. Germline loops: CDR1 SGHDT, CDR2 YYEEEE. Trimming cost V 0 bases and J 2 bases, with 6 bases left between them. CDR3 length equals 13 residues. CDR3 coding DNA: TGTGCCAGCAGCTTGGGTGCGCCCTACGAGCAGTACTTC. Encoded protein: CASSLGAPYEQYF.

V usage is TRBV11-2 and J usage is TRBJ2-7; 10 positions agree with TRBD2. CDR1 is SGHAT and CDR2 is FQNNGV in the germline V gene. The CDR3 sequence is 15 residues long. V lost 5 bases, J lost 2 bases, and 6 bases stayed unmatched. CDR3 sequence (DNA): TGTGCCAGCAGCCCCGGACTAGCGGCTACCTACGAGCAGTACTTC. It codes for CASSPGLAATYEQYF. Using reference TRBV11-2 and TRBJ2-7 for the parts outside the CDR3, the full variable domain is EAGVAQSPRYKIIEKRQSVAFWCNPISGHATLYWYQQILGQGPKLLIQFQNNGVVDDSQLPKDRFSAERLKGVDSTLKIQPAKLEDSAVYLCASSPGLAATYEQYFGPGTRLTVT.

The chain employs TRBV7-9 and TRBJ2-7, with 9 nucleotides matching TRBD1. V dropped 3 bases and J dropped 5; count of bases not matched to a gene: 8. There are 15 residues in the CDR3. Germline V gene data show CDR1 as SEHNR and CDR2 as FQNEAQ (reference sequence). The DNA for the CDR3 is TGTGCCAGCAGCTTGGGACAGGGTATAAGCGACGAGCAGTACTTC. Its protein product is CASSLGQGISDEQYF.

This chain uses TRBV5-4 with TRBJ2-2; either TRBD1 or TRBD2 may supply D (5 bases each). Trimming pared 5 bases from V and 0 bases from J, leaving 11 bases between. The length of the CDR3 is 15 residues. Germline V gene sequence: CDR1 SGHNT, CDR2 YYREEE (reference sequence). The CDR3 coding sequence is TGTGCCAGCAGGTCGGGACCGCCGAACACCGGGGAGCTGTTTTTT. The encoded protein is CASRSGPPNTGELFF.

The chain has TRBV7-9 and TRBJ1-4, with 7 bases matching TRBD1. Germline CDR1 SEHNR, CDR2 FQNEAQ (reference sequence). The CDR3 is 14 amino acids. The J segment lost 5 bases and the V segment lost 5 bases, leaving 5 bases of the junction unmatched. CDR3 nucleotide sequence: TGTGCCAGCAGCCCCGGGACAGAAAATGAAAAACTGTTTTTT. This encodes CASSPGTENEKLFF.

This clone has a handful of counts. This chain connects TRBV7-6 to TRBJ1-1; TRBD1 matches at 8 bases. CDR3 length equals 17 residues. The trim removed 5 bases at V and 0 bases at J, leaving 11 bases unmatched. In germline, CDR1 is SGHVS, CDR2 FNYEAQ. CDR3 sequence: CASSVGYRGALNTEAFF. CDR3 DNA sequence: TGTGCCAGCAGCGTTGGCTACAGGGGGGCCTTGAACACTGAAGCTTTCTTT.

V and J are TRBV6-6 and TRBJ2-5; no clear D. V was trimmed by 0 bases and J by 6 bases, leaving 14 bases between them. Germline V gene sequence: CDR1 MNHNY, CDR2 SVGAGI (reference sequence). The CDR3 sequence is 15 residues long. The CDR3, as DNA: TGTGCCAGCAGTTACTCGAATTCCGGGTTAAAGACCCAGTACTTC. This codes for CASSYSNSGLKTQYF.

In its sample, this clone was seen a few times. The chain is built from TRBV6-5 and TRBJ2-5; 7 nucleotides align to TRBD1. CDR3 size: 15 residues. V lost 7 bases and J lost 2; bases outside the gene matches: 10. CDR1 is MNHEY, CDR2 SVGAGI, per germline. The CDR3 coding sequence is TGTGCCAGCACCCGGGACAGAGCTTTGCAAGAGACCCAGTACTTC. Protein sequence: CASTRDRALQETQYF.